This TCR beta chain was identified in a study of shared clonotypes between healthy human individuals. Positively selected for CCR7, the CD45RO-negative cells used as naive CD8 cells excluded terminally differentiated effector memory CD45RA+ cells. V was clipped by 4 bases and J by 5 bases; unmatched bases: 5. This CDR3 comprises 14 residues. Germline V gives CDR1 SGHAT, CDR2 FQNNGV. Only in-frame clones appear in the TCRdb table, and some are missing; sequencing was by immunoSEQ multiplex PCR. The sample holds roughly 600,000 clones, nearly 98% seen once. The chain has TRBV11-2 and TRBJ1-1; 9 bases fit TRBD1. This TCR derives from a man aged 25-40 years in good health. The sequencing input was naive CD8+ T cells sorted from blood. This CDR3 reads CASSWGQGRTEAFF. DNA of the CDR3: TGTGCCAGCAGCTGGGGACAGGGTCGAACTGAAGCTTTCTTT.